This T cell receptor beta chain was captured in a study of control samples from healthy donors and cancer patients (dated by TCRdb to between 2020 and 2021). The library relied on the immunoSEQ multiplex PCR assay. Sourced from immuneACCESS, this table was stored by TCRdb with only in-frame sequences that have V and J called. A share of the clones is absent; for the studies checked, an unresolved V gene accounts for under half, and the remainder has no known explanation. The sample has 150,000 to 200,000 clones on record, 70% to 90% of them singletons. The ten largest clones capture approximately 4.9% of the sample. Concerning this clone itself: This clone's antigen is unknown. There are no base qualities to consult, and no much larger clone falls within one base.

The cysteine opens and the phenylalanine closes a CDR3 of 12 amino acids. This entry keeps only the CDR3 DNA: 36 bases, framed from base 1. The junction carries 4 bases between V and J, which are trimmed by 4 bases and 3 bases respectively. CDR1 SGHNT and CDR2 YYREEE are derived from the germline V gene (reference sequence). The rearrangement joined TRBV5-4 to TRBJ1-4, with the D segment identity uncertain. The sequenced material came from blood. The sequence came from a woman aged 25 to 45 in good health. The DNA is as follows: TGTGCCAGCAGCGCGCCTAATGAAAAACTGTTTTTT. This encodes CASSAPNEKLFF.